Shown below are 10 T cell receptor beta chains from a single sample sequenced in a study of beta chain features in type 1 diabetes. Reverse transcribing all isolated RNA meant expressed TCRB transcripts were sequenced. Data came from immunoSEQ multiplex PCR; TCRdb stores just in-frame clones and leaves some out. The sample has around 150,000 clones, about 7% seen once. The sample taken for sequencing was central memory CD4+ T cells from blood. These receptors all come from a woman aged 30 to 39 in good health.

CDR3 DNA sequence: TGTGCCACGACGGACAGGGGGCTTGGGTTGGGCACTGAAGCTTTCTTT. Protein: CATTDRGLGLGTEAFF. This chain links TRBV7-2 with TRBJ1-1; 11 bases are a match to TRBD1. Germline CDR1 is SGHTA and CDR2 is FQGNSA. Unmatched junction bases numbered 14, after V lost 10 bases and J lost 4 bases. This CDR3 has 16 residues.

The chain combines TRBV9 with TRBJ2-3, with 9 bases identical to TRBD2. V lost 4 bases and J lost 2; bases outside the gene matches: 14. From germline, CDR1 is SGDLS and CDR2 YYNGEE. CDR3 length: 18 amino acids. The CDR3 sequence: CASSTSGTSRITTDTQYF. The CDR3 DNA follows: TGTGCCAGCAGCACCTCTGGGACTAGCAGGATAACCACAGATACGCAGTATTTT.

The chain is built from TRBV29-1 and TRBJ1-5; D gene uncertain. The CDR3 is 13 residues long. V shed 0 bases and J shed 4 bases, with 7 bases lying between them. Germline assignment: CDR1 SQVTM and CDR2 ANQGSEA. CDR3 residues: CSVEDSANQPQHF. The CDR3 bases are TGCAGCGTTGAAGACAGTGCAAATCAGCCCCAGCATTTT.

The chain recombines TRBV7-9 with TRBJ2-1; the match to TRBD2 covers 15 bases. The J segment lost 5 bases and the V segment lost 5 bases, leaving 4 bases of the junction unmatched. The CDR3 covers 16 residues. Germline assignment: CDR1 SEHNR and CDR2 FQNEAQ (reference sequence). The CDR3 coding sequence is TGTGCCAGCAGCGGGCGGACTAGCGGGAGGGACAATGAGCAGTTCTTC. This gives the protein CASSGRTSGRDNEQFF.

This clone was seen a few times. V and J are TRBV7-2 and TRBJ2-3, with 12 bases aligning to TRBD2. CDR1 is SGHTA and CDR2 is FQGNSA in the germline V gene. The J segment lost 6 bases and the V segment lost 5 bases, leaving 12 bases of the junction unmatched. The CDR3 sequence is 17 residues long. CDR3 sequence (DNA): TGTGCCAGCAGCCAACGGCTAGCGGGAGGGCCTAGGGATACGCAGTATTTT. Residues: CASSQRLAGGPRDTQYF. Variable domain in full (rest from reference TRBV7-2 and TRBJ2-3): GAGVSQSPSNKVTEKGKDVELRCDPISGHTALYWYRQSLGQGLEFLIYFQGNSAPDKSGLPSDRFSAERTGGSVSTLTIQRTQQEDSAVYLCASSQRLAGGPRDTQYFGPGTRLTVL.

V gene TRBV7-2 combines with J gene TRBJ1-5; weak D call: TRBD1 (6 bases). The germline V and J ends were trimmed by 5 bases and 7 bases, with 12 bases remaining between them. Germline V lookup: CDR1 SGHTA, CDR2 FQGNSA. There are 13 residues in the CDR3. The CDR3 region has the DNA TGTGCCAGCAGCCAGCAGGGGTACCAGCCCCAGCATTTT. It translates to CASSQQGYQPQHF.

This clone was observed a handful of times. This chain connects TRBV6-4 to TRBJ1-2, with 11 bases lining up with TRBD1. The CDR3 spans 14 residues. Germline CDR1 is MRHNA and CDR2 is SNTAGT. J gave up 8 bases and V 2 bases, and 4 bases lay outside the gene matches. The CDR3 spells CASSDRTGGRGYTF. CDR3 coding DNA: TGTGCCAGCAGTGACCGGACAGGGGGCAGAGGCTACACCTTC.

V gene TRBV28 combines with J gene TRBJ2-5, with a possible D match to TRBD1 (6 bases). Trimming removed 4 bases at V and 3 bases at J, with 15 bases between. This CDR3 is built from 15 residues. The germline V gene has CDR1 MDHEN and CDR2 SYDVKM. For the CDR3, the DNA is TGTGCCAGCAGTTCCGCACAGGGTGGGAAAGAGACCCAGTACTTC. It is translated as CASSSAQGGKETQYF.

This clone was seen ten or more times. The chain employs TRBV19 and TRBJ2-4; 7 positions match TRBD2. The junction had 3 bases not matched to a gene; V was cut back by 3 bases and J by 10 bases. The germline gives CDR1 LNHDA, CDR2 SQIVND (reference sequence). The CDR3 loop spans 12 amino acids. For the CDR3, the DNA is TGTGCCAGTAGTATGCTGGGGGGGATTCAGTACTTC. Its translation: CASSMLGGIQYF.

The chain combines TRBV30 with TRBJ2-3; D call uncertain. Per germline, CDR1 GTSNPN and CDR2 SVGIG (reference sequence). Trimming took off 0 bases at V and 2 bases at J, with 12 bases between the two ends. CDR3 length equals 15 residues. Here the CDR3 reads CAWSVYTGSTDTQYF. The CDR3 nucleotides are TGTGCCTGGAGTGTATACACCGGGTCCACAGATACGCAGTATTTT. Full variable domain (rest looked up from reference TRBV30 and TRBJ2-3): SQTIHQWPATLVQPVGSPLSLECTVEGTSNPNLYWYRQAAGRGLQLLFYSVGIGQISSEVPQNLSASRPQDRQFILSSKKLLLSDSGFYLCAWSVYTGSTDTQYFGPGTRLTVL.